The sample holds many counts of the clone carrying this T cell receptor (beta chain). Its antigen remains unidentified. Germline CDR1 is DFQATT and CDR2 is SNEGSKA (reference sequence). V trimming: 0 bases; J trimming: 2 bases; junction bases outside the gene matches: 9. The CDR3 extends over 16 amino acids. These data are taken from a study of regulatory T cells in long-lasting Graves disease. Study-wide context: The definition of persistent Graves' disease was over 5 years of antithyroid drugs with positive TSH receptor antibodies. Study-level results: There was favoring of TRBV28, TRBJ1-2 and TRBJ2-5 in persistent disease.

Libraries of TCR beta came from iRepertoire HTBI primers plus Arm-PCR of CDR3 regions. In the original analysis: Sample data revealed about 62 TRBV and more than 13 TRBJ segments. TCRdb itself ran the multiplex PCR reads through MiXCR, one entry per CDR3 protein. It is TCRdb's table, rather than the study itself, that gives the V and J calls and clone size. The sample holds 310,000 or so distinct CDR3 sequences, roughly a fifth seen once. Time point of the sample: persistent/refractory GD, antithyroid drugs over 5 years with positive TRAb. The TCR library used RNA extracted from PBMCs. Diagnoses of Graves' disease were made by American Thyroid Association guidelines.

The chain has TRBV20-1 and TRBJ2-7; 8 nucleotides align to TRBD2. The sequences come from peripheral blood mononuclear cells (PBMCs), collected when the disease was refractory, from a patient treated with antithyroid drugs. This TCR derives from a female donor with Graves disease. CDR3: CSARDSGSWIPYEQYF. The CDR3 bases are TGCAGTGCTAGAGACAGCGGGAGTTGGATACCCTACGAGCAGTACTTC.